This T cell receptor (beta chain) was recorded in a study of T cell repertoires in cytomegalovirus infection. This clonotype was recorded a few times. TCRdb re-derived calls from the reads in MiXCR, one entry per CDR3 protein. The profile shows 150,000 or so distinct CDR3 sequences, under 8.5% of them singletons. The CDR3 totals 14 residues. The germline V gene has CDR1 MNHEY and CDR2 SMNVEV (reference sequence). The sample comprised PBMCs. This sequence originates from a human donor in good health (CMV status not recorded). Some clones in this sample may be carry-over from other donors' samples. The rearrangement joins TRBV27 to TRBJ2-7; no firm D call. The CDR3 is CHTKLVPSSYEQYF. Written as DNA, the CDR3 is TGTCATACGAAACTGGTCCCCTCCTCCTACGAGCAGTACTTC.